These 29 T cell receptor beta chains originate from one sample sequenced in a study of blood T cell repertoires in COVID-19. TCRdb's table, derived via immunoSEQ multiplex PCR, lists solely in-frame clones and lacks some. The data show about 22,000 clones, with roughly 88% seen just once and around a fifth held by the top ten. Input material: peripheral blood. All receptors come from a man older than 75 with active or convalescent COVID-19.

V and J are TRBV6-5 and TRBJ2-7, with 9 bases matching TRBD2. The CDR3 consists of 14 residues. V shed 4 bases, J shed 7 bases, and the junction held 8 bases outside the gene matches. Per the germline V gene, CDR1 is MNHEY and CDR2 is SVGAGI. The CDR3 protein is CASSLASGIGEQYF. In nucleotides, the CDR3 is TGTGCCAGCAGTTTGGCTAGCGGGATTGGAGAGCAGTACTTC.

This clone was detected only a few times. V is TRBV7-2 and J is TRBJ2-7; weak D call: TRBD1 (6 bases). CDR3 length: 15 amino acids. From germline, CDR1 is SGHTA and CDR2 FQGNSA. The V end was cut by 6 bases, the J end by 2 bases, with 17 bases between. The chain's CDR3 is CASSPHQQGPYEQYF. The CDR3 DNA is TGTGCCAGCAGTCCCCACCAGCAGGGGCCCTACGAGCAGTACTTC.

The chain employs TRBV20-1 and TRBJ2-7; unclear D gene. The germline CDR1 and CDR2 sequences are DFQATT and SNEGSKA (reference sequence). The CDR3 contains 10 residues. Deletions cut 3 bases from V and 6 bases from J, with 6 bases between. The CDR3 loop reads CSARRAEQYF. The CDR3 DNA reads TGCAGTGCTAGGAGAGCCGAGCAGTACTTC.

The gene calls are TRBV5-6 and TRBJ1-1; D is unresolved. CDR3 length: 13 amino acids. Germline V gives CDR1 SGHDT, CDR2 YYEEEE. The V end lost 1 base, the J end lost 6 bases, and 10 bases lay between the germline ends. The CDR3: CASSLIGVPEAFF. CDR3 nucleotides: TGTGCCAGCAGCTTGATCGGGGTCCCTGAAGCTTTCTTT.

This clone has only a few counts. This sequence joins TRBV5-1 and TRBJ1-3, with D perhaps matching TRBD1 (5 bases). The germline V gene encodes CDR1 SGHRS and CDR2 YFSETQ. There are 12 residues in the CDR3. V dropped 10 bases and J dropped 4 bases, with 12 bases sitting between them. The chain's CDR3 is CASGGPGNTIYF. CDR3 DNA sequence: TGCGCCTCCGGGGGACCCGGAAACACCATATATTTT. Full variable domain (rest looked up from reference TRBV5-1 and TRBJ1-3): KAGVTQTPRYLIKTRGQQVTLSCSPISGHRSVSWYQQTPGQGLQFLFEYFSETQRNKGNFPGRFSGRQFSNSRSEMNVSTLELGDSALYLCASGGPGNTIYFGEGSWLTVV.

This chain joins TRBV28 and TRBJ1-1; D is unresolved. In germline, CDR1 is MDHEN, CDR2 SYDVKM. This CDR3 is 11 amino acids long. Trimming pared 7 bases from V and 5 bases from J, leaving 8 bases between. The CDR3 DNA sequence: TGTGCCAGCATGCGTGTAACTGAAGCTTTCTTT. Amino acids: CASMRVTEAFF.

The chain uses TRBV6-5 and TRBJ2-3; tentatively, D is TRBD2 (6 bases). In germline, CDR1 is MNHEY, CDR2 SVGAGI. The CDR3 is 12 residues long. Trimming shortened V by 5 bases and J by 6 bases, and 9 bases separated the two germline ends. This CDR3 is CASSRGRDTQYF. CDR3 coding DNA: TGTGCCAGCAGTCGAGGGAGGGATACGCAGTATTTT.

The rearrangement links TRBV9 to TRBJ2-1; D is unresolved. Germline values: CDR1 SGDLS, CDR2 YYNGEE. Trimming took off 3 bases at V and 14 bases at J, with 3 bases between the two ends. The CDR3 extends over 8 amino acids. This CDR3 reads CASSDKFF. As DNA, the CDR3 is TGTGCCAGCAGCGATAAGTTCTTC.

The chain employs TRBV11-2 and TRBJ1-2; D is undetermined. The V end lost 5 bases, the J end lost 0 bases, and 13 bases lay between the germline ends. The CDR3 extends over 15 amino acids. Looked up from germline, CDR1 is SGHAT and CDR2 is FQNNGV. In DNA form, the CDR3 reads TGTGCCAGCAGCGCCCATCGGGGTCCTAACTATGGCTACACCTTC. Translating it yields CASSAHRGPNYGYTF.

This sequence joins TRBV15 and TRBJ1-3, with D hard to call. Trimming left V 0 bases short and J 3 bases short, with 6 bases between. CDR1 is LNHNV, CDR2 YYDKDF, per germline (reference sequence). This CDR3 has 14 amino acids. The CDR3 sequence is CATSRDIGGNTIYF. CDR3 DNA sequence: TGTGCCACCAGCAGAGATATCGGTGGAAACACCATATATTTT.

The genes are TRBV6-2 or TRBV6-3 and TRBJ1-5; tentatively, D is TRBD1 (5 bases). The CDR3 has 15 residues. Germline V gene data show CDR1 as MNHEY and CDR2 as SVGEGT. The V gene lost 5 bases and the J gene lost 3 bases, with 14 bases spanning the gap. The CDR3 sequence is CASSPDSLSNQPQHF. The CDR3 DNA follows: TGTGCCAGCAGTCCAGACAGCCTCTCCAATCAGCCCCAGCATTTT.

The rearrangement links TRBV2 to TRBJ1-5; 7 bases match TRBD1. V was pared by 4 bases and J by 4 bases, with 4 bases of the junction left unmatched. Germline loops: CDR1 SNHLY, CDR2 FYNNEI. The CDR3 totals 14 residues. The CDR3 coding sequence is TGTGCCAGCAGTGTGGAGGGGGCTAATCAGCCCCAGCATTTT. This translates into CASSVEGANQPQHF.

The chain recombines TRBV29-1 with TRBJ1-5, with 12 bases lining up with TRBD1. The CDR3 has 15 amino acids. Germline CDR1 reads SQVTM; CDR2 reads ANQGSEA. J was trimmed by 1 base and V by 7 bases; bases with no gene match: 5. CDR3 in amino acids: CSAGGTGGSNQPQHF. DNA of the CDR3: TGCAGCGCGGGGGGGACAGGGGGCAGCAATCAGCCCCAGCATTTT.

J is TRBJ1-1 and V is TRBV18, with 8 positions matching TRBD1. The V gene end was trimmed by 4 bases and the J gene end by 11 bases; junction bases not matched to a gene: 18. This CDR3 is built from 16 residues. Germline CDR1 and CDR2: KGHSH and LQKENI. The CDR3 spells CASSLGVSGGPQGAFF. The CDR3 nucleotides are TGTGCCAGCTCACTGGGCGTTTCAGGGGGCCCACAGGGGGCTTTCTTT.

This clone is a singleton in its sample. The genes are TRBV2 and TRBJ2-7; D gene unclear. Looked up from germline, CDR1 is SNHLY and CDR2 is FYNNEI. This CDR3 is built from 11 residues. V lost 5 bases to trimming and J lost 6 bases, with 8 bases between them. The CDR3 region has the DNA TGTGCCAGCAGTACTTGGGCCGAGCAGTACTTC. Translating it yields CASSTWAEQYF. Using reference TRBV2 and TRBJ2-7 for the parts outside the CDR3, the full variable domain is EPEVTQTPSHQVTQMGQEVILRCVPISNHLYFYWYRQILGQKVEFLVSFYNNEISEKSEIFDDQFSVERPDGSNFTLKIRSTKLEDSAMYFCASSTWAEQYFGPGTRLTVT.

The CDR3, as DNA: TGTGCCAGCTCTACCTCAGGGGAGCTGTTTTTT. This codes for CASSTSGELFF. The chain recombines TRBV4-2 with TRBJ2-2; D remains unclear. Trimming removed 8 bases at V and 8 bases at J, with 9 bases between. The CDR3 extends over 11 amino acids. Germline V CDR1 and CDR2: LGHNA, YNFKEQ.

Here the CDR3 reads CASSPSGGWYGYTF. As DNA, the CDR3 is TGTGCCAGTAGCCCGAGTGGGGGCTGGTATGGCTACACCTTC. The V call is TRBV19, the J call TRBJ1-2; tentative D call: TRBD1 (6 bases). This CDR3 region has 14 residues. V dropped 6 bases and J dropped 5 bases, with 16 bases sitting between them. Germline CDR1 and CDR2: LNHDA and SQIVND (reference sequence).

This clone has just a few counts. V is TRBV2 and J is TRBJ2-3, with 8 bases matching TRBD1. The germline CDR1 and CDR2 sequences are SNHLY and FYNNEI. The V segment lost 1 base and the J segment 6 bases; nucleotides outside the gene matches: 3. The CDR3 length is 14 residues. In nucleotides, the CDR3 is TGTGCCAGCAGTGAAGGGCAGGGGGCGGATACGCAGTATTTT. The encoded protein is CASSEGQGADTQYF.

This clone was seen only a few times. The chain carries TRBV28 and TRBJ1-4; a weak D match, TRBD1 (6 bases). Trimming cost V 3 bases and J 6 bases, with 14 bases left between them. CDR1 MDHEN and CDR2 SYDVKM come from the germline V gene. The CDR3 is 15 residues long. CDR3 nucleotide sequence: TGTGCCAGCAGTTTGCTTTTACAGGGCCATGAAAAACTGTTTTTT. Translating gives CASSLLLQGHEKLFF.

V and J are TRBV2 and TRBJ1-2; 8 nucleotides line up with TRBD1. The V gene's germline CDR1 is SNHLY and CDR2 FYNNEI. This CDR3 contains 12 residues. V lost 9 bases, J lost 2 bases, and 2 bases stayed unmatched. CDR3 sequence (DNA): TGTGCCAGGACAGGGGTGAACTATGGCTACACCTTC. Its protein is CARTGVNYGYTF.

This clone is deemed medium-sized. The J gene is TRBJ1-1, the V gene TRBV5-4; D possibly corresponds to TRBD1 (5 bases). V was trimmed by 1 base and J by 0 bases, leaving 7 bases between them. CDR1 SGHNT and CDR2 YYREEE come from the germline V gene (reference sequence). The CDR3 sequence is 14 residues long. The CDR3: CASSLRQMNTEAFF. The CDR3 nucleotides are TGTGCCAGCAGCTTGAGACAGATGAACACTGAAGCTTTCTTT.

CDR3 bases: TGTGCCAGCTCACGGGGACAGGGGGCGCTTGACTATGGCTACACCTTC. This encodes CASSRGQGALDYGYTF. The chain has TRBV18 and TRBJ1-2; 12 nucleotides match TRBD1. CDR3 size: 16 residues. The J segment lost 3 bases and the V segment lost 4 bases, leaving 6 bases of the junction unmatched. Germline CDR1 is KGHSH and CDR2 is LQKENI.

This clone has a single count. The rearrangement links TRBV19 to TRBJ2-1; 8 positions match TRBD2. The junction had 18 bases not matched to a gene; V was cut back by 1 base and J by 7 bases. Germline lookup yields CDR1 LNHDA and CDR2 SQIVND (reference sequence). The length of the CDR3 is 19 residues. CDR3 nucleotides: TGTGCCAGTAGTATAGGCTTGTTCGTGGCGGGAGGTCCGGGGAATGAGCAGTTCTTC. Protein: CASSIGLFVAGGPGNEQFF.

In its sample, this clone was seen once. The V call is TRBV6-2 or TRBV6-3, the J call TRBJ2-5; 8 nucleotides align to TRBD2. From germline, CDR1 is MNHEY and CDR2 SVGEGT. The V gene end was trimmed by 5 bases and the J gene end by 5 bases; junction bases not matched to a gene: 10. The CDR3 totals 15 residues. CDR3 in amino acids: CASSNLRGAGETQYF. CDR3 nucleotide sequence: TGTGCCAGCAGTAACCTGCGGGGGGCCGGGGAGACCCAGTACTTC.

The chain joins TRBV19 to TRBJ2-2; TRBD2 matches at 12 bases. Germline assignment: CDR1 LNHDA and CDR2 SQIVND (reference sequence). The length of the CDR3 is 17 residues. After removal of 6 bases from V and 5 bases from J, the junction contained 10 bases not matched to a gene. CDR3 DNA sequence: TGTGCCAGTAGCCGGACTAGCGGGATCCGGTGGACCGGGGAGCTGTTTTTT. Translated: CASSRTSGIRWTGELFF.

The chain has TRBV7-2 and TRBJ2-7, with D possibly being TRBD1 (7 bases). The V end lost 4 bases, the J end lost 0 bases, and 10 bases lay between the germline ends. This CDR3 has 14 amino acids. Germline CDR1 is SGHTA and CDR2 is FQGNSA. The CDR3 nucleotides read TGTGCCAGCAGCTGGGGGGACAGCTCCTACGAGCAGTACTTC. Translated, it gives CASSWGDSSYEQYF.

Concerning this clone: The junction shows a germline mismatch at one end, possibly a read error. The V and J genes are TRBV4-1 and TRBJ2-4, with 9 bases aligning to TRBD1. Looked up from germline, CDR1 is MGHRA and CDR2 is YSYEKL. The CDR3 sequence is 13 residues long. As DNA, the CDR3 is TGCGCCAGCAGCCAAGCAATAGGGACAGGGCTTAACTTC. Its protein product is CASSQAIGTGLNF.

This sequence joins TRBV5-1 and TRBJ1-2; 10 bases fit TRBD1. V lost 4 bases and J lost 7; bases outside the gene matches: 10. Germline V gene sequence: CDR1 SGHRS, CDR2 YFSETQ. CDR3 length: 15 residues. The CDR3 sequence: CASSRGQGITSGYTF. In DNA, the CDR3 is TGCGCCAGCAGCCGGGGACAGGGGATTACGAGTGGCTACACCTTC.

The CDR3 nucleotides are TGTGCCAGCAGCTTAAGCAGAGGAGAGCAGTACTTC. Its protein product is CASSLSRGEQYF. V is TRBV7-2 and J is TRBJ2-7; D gene ambiguous. This CDR3 has 12 amino acids. Germline CDR1 SGHTA, CDR2 FQGNSA. V shed 2 bases and J shed 7 bases, with 9 bases lying between them.